This record looks at one T cell receptor beta chain sequence and its context. Its antigen is not identified. The sample is drawn from a study of post-analysis software for immune sequencing data. Study as a whole: The study covered relapsing-remitting, secondary progressive and progressive-relapsing courses of multiple sclerosis. Study observations and caveats: Relative to controls, patients had about five TRBV segments at higher frequency, with TRBV5-6, TRBV5-1 and TRBV20-1 among these. Significantly lower normalized Chao1 diversity was found in patients with multiple sclerosis relative to controls.

V was clipped by 5 bases and J by 3 bases; unmatched bases: 6. The CDR3 has 14 amino acids. Germline values: CDR1 SGHVS, CDR2 FQNEAQ. Unique molecular identifiers had been added to the TCR beta cDNA libraries. TCRdb re-called the PCR reads with MiXCR, one entry per CDR3 protein. Here the sample spans some 890,000 distinct CDR3 sequences, 53% being singletons. The TCR comes from a girl under 18 with multiple sclerosis. This chain links TRBV7-8 with TRBJ2-7; 8 bases agree with TRBD2. What was sequenced was blood. The CDR3 DNA follows: TGTGCCAGCAGCCCACGGGGGGGTTTCTACGAGCAGTACTTC. This gives the protein CASSPRGGFYEQYF.